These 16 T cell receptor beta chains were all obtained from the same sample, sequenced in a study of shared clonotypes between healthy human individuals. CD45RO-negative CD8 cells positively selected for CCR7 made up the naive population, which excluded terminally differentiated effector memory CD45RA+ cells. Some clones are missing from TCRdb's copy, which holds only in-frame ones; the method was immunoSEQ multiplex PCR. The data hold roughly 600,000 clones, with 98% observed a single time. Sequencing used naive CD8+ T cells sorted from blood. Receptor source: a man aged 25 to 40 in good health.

This CDR3 reads CASSSARSGRYEQYF. CDR3 in DNA: TGTGCCAGTAGTTCGGCGCGGTCGGGCCGCTACGAGCAGTACTTC. The chain uses TRBV19 and TRBJ2-7; D is unclear. The germline V gene encodes CDR1 LNHDA and CDR2 SQIVND (reference sequence). V lost 5 bases, J lost 3 bases, and 17 bases lay in between. This CDR3 region has 15 residues.

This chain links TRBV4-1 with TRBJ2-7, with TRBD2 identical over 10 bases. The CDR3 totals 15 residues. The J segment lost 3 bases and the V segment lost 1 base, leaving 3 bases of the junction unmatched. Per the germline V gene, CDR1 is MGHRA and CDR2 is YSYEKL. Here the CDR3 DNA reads TGCGCCAGCAGCCAAGCTAGCGGGAGTCTCTACGAGCAGTACTTC. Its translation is CASSQASGSLYEQYF.

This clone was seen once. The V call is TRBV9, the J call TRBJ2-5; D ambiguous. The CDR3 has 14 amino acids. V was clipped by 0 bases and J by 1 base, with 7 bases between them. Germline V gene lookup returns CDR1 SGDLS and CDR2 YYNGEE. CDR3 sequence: CASSVGSRQETQYF. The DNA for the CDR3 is TGTGCCAGCAGCGTAGGTTCCCGCCAAGAGACCCAGTACTTC.

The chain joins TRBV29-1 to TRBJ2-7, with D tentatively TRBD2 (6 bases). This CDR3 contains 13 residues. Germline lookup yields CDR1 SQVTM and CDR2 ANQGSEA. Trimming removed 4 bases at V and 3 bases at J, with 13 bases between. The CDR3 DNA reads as TGCAGCGTTGTGGGGGGTTTTGGCTACGAGCAGTACTTC. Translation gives CSVVGGFGYEQYF.

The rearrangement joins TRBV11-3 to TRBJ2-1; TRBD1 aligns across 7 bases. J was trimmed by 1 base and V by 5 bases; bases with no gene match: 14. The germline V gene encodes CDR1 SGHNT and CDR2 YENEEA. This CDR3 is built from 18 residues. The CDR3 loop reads CASSPSPGTELSYNEQFF. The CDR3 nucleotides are TGTGCCAGCAGCCCTAGTCCCGGGACAGAATTGTCCTACAATGAGCAGTTCTTC.

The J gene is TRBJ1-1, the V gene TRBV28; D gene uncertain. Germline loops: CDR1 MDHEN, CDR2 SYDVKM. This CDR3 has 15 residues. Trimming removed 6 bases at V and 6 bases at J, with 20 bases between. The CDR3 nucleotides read TGTGCCAGCAGGACCCGCTTATCGGGGAGCGCTGAAGCTTTCTTT. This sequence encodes CASRTRLSGSAEAFF.

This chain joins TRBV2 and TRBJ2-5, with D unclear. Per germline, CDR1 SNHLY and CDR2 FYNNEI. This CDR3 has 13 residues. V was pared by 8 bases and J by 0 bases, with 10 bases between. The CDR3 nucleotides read TGTGCCAGCGGAAAGGAGTACCAAGAGACCCAGTACTTC. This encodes CASGKEYQETQYF.

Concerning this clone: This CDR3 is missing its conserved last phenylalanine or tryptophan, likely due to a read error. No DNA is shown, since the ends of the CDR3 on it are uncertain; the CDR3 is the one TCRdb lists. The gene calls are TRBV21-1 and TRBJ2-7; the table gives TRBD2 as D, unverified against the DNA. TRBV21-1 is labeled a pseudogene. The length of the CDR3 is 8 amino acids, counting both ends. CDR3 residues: CASAGIGR.

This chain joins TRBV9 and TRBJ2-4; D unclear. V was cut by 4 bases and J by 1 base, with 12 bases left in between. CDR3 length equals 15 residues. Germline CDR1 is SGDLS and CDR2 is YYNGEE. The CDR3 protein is CASSPNVDAKNIQYF. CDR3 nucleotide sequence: TGTGCCAGCAGCCCCAACGTGGACGCCAAAAACATTCAGTACTTC.

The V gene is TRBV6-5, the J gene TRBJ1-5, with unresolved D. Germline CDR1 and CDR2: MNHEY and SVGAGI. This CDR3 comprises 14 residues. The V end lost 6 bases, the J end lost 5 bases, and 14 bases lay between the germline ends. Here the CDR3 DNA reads TGTGCCAGCAGCCTCGGGTGGGGTGATCAGCCCCAGCATTTT. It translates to CASSLGWGDQPQHF.

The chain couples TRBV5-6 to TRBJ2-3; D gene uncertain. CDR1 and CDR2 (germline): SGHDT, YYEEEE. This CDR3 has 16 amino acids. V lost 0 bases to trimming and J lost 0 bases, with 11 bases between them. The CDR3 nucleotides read TGTGCCAGCAGCTTGGGGGCAGGAGCTAGCACAGATACGCAGTATTTT. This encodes CASSLGAGASTDTQYF.

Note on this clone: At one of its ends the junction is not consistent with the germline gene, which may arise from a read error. The CDR3 sequence is CASTLNAQGGHEQYF. CDR3 sequence (DNA): TGTGCCAGCACCTTAAATGCCCAGGGCGGCCACGAGCAGTACTTC. This rearrangement joins TRBV7-8 to TRBJ2-7, with D perhaps TRBD1 (5 bases). Per the germline V gene, CDR1 is SGHVS and CDR2 is FQNEAQ. The CDR3 loop spans 15 amino acids.

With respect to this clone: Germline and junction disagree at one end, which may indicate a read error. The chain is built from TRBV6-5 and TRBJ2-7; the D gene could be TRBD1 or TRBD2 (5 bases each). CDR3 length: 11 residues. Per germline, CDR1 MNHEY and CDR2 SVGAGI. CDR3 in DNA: TGTGCCAGCAGTACGGGGCAGGGTCTGGACTTC. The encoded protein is CASSTGQGLDF.

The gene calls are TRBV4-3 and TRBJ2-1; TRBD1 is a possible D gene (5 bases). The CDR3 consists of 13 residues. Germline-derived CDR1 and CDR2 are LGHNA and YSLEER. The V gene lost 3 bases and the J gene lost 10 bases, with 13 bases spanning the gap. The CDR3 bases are TGCGCCAGCAGCCAGGTTACAGGTCGGGAGCAGTTCTTC. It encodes CASSQVTGREQFF.

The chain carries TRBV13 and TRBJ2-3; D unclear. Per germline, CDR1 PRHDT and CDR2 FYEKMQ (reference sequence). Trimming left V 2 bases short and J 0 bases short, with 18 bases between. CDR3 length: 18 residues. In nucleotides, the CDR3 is TGTGCCAGCAGCTTAATGAAGTTTTCGGAACCTAGCACAGATACGCAGTATTTT. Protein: CASSLMKFSEPSTDTQYF.

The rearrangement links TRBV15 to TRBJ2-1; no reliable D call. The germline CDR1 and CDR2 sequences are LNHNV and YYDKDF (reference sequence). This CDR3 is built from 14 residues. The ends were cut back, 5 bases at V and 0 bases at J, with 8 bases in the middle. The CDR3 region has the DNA TGTGCCACCAGCTCCCCCCGCTCCTACAATGAGCAGTTCTTC. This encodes CATSSPRSYNEQFF.